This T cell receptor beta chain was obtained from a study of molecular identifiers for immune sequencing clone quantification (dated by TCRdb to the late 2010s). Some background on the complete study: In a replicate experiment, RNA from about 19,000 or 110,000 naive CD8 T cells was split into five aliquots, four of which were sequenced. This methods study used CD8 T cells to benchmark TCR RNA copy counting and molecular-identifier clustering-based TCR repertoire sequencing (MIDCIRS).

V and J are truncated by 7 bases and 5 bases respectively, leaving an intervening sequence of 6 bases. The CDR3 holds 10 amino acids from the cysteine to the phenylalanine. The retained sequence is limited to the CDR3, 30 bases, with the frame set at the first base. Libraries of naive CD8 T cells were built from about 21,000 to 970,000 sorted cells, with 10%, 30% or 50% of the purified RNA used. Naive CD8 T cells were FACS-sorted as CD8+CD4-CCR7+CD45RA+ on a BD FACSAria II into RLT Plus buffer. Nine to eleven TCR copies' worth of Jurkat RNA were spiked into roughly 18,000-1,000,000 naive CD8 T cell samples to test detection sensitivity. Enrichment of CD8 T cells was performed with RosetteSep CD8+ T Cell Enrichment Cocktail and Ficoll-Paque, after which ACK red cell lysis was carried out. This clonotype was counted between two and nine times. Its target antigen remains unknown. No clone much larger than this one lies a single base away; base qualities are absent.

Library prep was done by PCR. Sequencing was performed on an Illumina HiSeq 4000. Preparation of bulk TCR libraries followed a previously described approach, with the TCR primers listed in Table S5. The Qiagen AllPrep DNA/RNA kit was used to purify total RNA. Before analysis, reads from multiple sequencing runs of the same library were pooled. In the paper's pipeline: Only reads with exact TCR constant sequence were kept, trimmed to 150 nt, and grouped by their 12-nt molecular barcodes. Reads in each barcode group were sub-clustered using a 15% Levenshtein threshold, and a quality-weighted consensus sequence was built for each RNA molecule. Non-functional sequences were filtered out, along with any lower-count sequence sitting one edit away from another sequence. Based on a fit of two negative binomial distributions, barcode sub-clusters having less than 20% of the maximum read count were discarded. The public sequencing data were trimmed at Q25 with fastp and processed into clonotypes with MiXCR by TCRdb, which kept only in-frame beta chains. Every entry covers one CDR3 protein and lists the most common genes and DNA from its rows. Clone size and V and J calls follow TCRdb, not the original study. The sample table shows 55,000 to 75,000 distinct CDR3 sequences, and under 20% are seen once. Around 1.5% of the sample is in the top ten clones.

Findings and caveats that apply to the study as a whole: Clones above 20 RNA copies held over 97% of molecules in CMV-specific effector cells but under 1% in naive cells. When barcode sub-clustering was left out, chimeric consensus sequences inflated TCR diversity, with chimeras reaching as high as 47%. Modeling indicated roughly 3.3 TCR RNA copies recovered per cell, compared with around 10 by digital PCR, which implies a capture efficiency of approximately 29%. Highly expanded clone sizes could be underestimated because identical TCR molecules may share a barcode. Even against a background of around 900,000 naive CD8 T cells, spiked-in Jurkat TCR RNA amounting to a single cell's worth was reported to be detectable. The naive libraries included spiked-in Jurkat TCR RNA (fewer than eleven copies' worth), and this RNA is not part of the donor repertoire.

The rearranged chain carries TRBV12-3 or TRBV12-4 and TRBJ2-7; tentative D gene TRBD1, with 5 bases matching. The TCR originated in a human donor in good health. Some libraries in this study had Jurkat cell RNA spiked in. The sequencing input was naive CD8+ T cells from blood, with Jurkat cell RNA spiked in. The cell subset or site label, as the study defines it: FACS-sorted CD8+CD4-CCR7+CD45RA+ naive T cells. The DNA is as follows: TGTGCCAGCAAGGGGCACGAGCAGTACTTC. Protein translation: CASKGHEQYF.